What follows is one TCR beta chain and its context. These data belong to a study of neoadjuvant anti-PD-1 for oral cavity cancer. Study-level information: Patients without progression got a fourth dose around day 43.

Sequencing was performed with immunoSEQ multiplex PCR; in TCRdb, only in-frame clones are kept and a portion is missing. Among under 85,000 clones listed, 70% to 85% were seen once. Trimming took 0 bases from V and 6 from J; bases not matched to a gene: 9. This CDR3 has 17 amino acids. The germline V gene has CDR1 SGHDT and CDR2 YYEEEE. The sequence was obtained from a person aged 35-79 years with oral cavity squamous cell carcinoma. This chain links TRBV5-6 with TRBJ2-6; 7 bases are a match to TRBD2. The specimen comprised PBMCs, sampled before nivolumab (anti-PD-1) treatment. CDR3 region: CASSLDAGTTKANVLTF. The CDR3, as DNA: TGTGCCAGCAGCTTGGATGCCGGGACTACAAAGGCCAACGTCCTGACTTTC.